This T cell receptor beta chain was sequenced during a study of Ad26.COV2.S vaccination and SARS-CoV-2 variants. Treatment described: over 15 received Ad26.COV2.S at low or high dose, single or two shots; five or six received placebo; per-sample allocation not given. Samples were taken on day 63 after the first vaccine or placebo injection. This CDR3 spans 14 amino acids. Trimming cost V 0 bases and J 3 bases, with 10 bases left between them. The germline V gene has CDR1 SGHDT and CDR2 YYEEEE. Assay: immunoSEQ multiplex PCR; the TCRdb copy retains only in-frame clones and omits some. The sample contains about 350,000 clones, 80% to 90% of which appear only once.

The material sequenced was peripheral blood, taken in a trial of Ad26.COV2.S vaccine versus placebo. The chain links TRBV5-6 to TRBJ2-7, with D possibly matching TRBD1 (6 bases). The TCR was taken from a person aged 18-65 years who received the Ad26.COV2.S COVID-19 vaccine or a placebo. The CDR3 region is CASSLGGRFYEQYF. The CDR3 bases are TGTGCCAGCAGCTTGGGGGGGCGGTTCTACGAGCAGTACTTC.